A selection of T cell receptor beta chains follows, all from one sample in a study of cytomegalovirus exposure and HLA in healthy donors. Repertoires were generated with immunoSEQ multiplex PCR, while TCRdb's copy carries only in-frame clones and drops some. The sample lists fewer than 150,000 clones; roughly 80% were seen once. The material sequenced was PBMCs. All receptors derive from a man aged 40-55 years in good health and CMV-seropositive. Both conserved end residues are part of each CDR3. A D gene is named only where the DNA matches it firmly. Clone size is given for some rows only: seen once, a few or many times, or a class if the clone is expanded.

V	D	size	J	CDR3	DNA
TRBV5-1	NA	NA	TRBJ2-3	CASSARGADTQYF	TGCGCCAGCAGTGCTCGCGGCGCAGATACGCAGTATTTT
TRBV7-8	TRBD1	NA	TRBJ2-7	CASSTFKRTGSSYEQYF	TGTGCCAGCAGCACCTTCAAGAGGACAGGGAGCTCCTACGAGCAGTACTTC
TRBV30	TRBD1	NA	TRBJ1-4	CAWGTAGTGGKLFF	TGTGCCTGGGGAACGGCCGGGACAGGGGGCAAACTGTTTTTT
TRBV5-6	NA	few	TRBJ1-3	CASSLGHPNTIYF	TGTGCCAGCAGCTTGGGGCATCCAAACACCATATATTTT
TRBV30	NA	NA	TRBJ2-7	CAWSEGVGFYEQYF	TGTGCCTGGAGTGAGGGGGTCGGGTTCTACGAGCAGTACTTC
TRBV19	NA	NA	TRBJ2-5	CASSIVGGWEAQYF	TGTGCCAGTAGTATAGTAGGCGGCTGGGAGGCCCAGTACTTC
TRBV19	TRBD2	NA	TRBJ2-2	CASSRSGGATGELFF	TGTGCCAGTAGTAGAAGCGGGGGGGCCACCGGGGAGCTGTTTTTT
TRBV7-9	NA	NA	TRBJ1-2	CASSLVGQGGGYTF	TGTGCCAGCAGCTTAGTTGGGCAGGGAGGTGGCTACACCTTC
TRBV29-1	NA	once	TRBJ1-2	CSVDRGYGYTF	TGCAGCGTTGACAGGGGCTATGGCTACACCTTC
TRBV6-5	NA	NA	TRBJ1-1	CASSYKGADTEAFF	TGTGCCAGCAGTTACAAAGGGGCGGACACTGAAGCTTTCTTT
TRBV7-2	TRBD2	NA	TRBJ2-7	CASSSARTSGFLTFYEQYF	TGTGCCAGCAGCTCGGCCCGGACTAGCGGGTTCCTGACTTTCTACGAGCAGTACTTC
TRBV27	NA	NA	TRBJ2-5	CASSSSQETQYF	TGTGCCAGCAGTTCTTCCCAAGAGACCCAGTACTTC
TRBV6-1	TRBD2	NA	TRBJ2-7	CASSRAGGPYEQYF	TGTGCCAGCAGCCGAGCGGGAGGGCCCTACGAGCAGTACTTC
TRBV7-6	NA	NA	TRBJ1-1	CASSLGRQPNTEAFF	TGTGCCAGCAGCTTAGGACGACAGCCGAACACTGAAGCTTTCTTT
TRBV5-5	NA	few	TRBJ2-3	CASSLSPTGADTQYF	TGTGCCAGCAGCTTATCTCCGACGGGAGCAGATACGCAGTATTTT
TRBV6-5	NA	few	TRBJ2-1	CASSPRNEQFF	TGTGCCAGCAGTCCTAGAAATGAGCAGTTCTTC
TRBV6-1	NA	NA	TRBJ1-5	CASSEGGISNQPQHF	TGTGCCAGCAGTGAAGGGGGCATCAGCAATCAGCCCCAGCATTTT